The T cell receptor (beta chain) under discussion was sequenced for a study of blood T cell repertoires in COVID-19. Study as a whole: Collection of acute and convalescent COVID-19 samples took place in the United States, Italy and Spain. The analysed material was cDNA or gDNA that came from T cells, B-cell-depleted T cells, or PBMCs.

CDR3 length: 12 amino acids. Germline loops: CDR1 SGHAT, CDR2 FQNNGV. Trimming stripped 2 bases from V and 5 bases from J, with 6 bases between. Authors' data handling: Amplified reference gene primers provided the basis for estimating nucleated cell counts. The protocol was immunoSEQ multiplex PCR, while the TCRdb copy is restricted to in-frame clones and leaves out a portion. The DNA gave D and trimming, while V, J and clone size come from that table. The sample includes fewer than 350,000 clones, about 76% of them seen just once. The sequence was obtained from a woman in her fifties or sixties with active or convalescent COVID-19. The chain joins TRBV11-2 to TRBJ2-5, with D hard to call. The sequenced material came from peripheral blood. CDR3 nucleotides: TGTGCCAGCAGCTTAAGTCGGGAGACCCAGTACTTC. Protein: CASSLSRETQYF.